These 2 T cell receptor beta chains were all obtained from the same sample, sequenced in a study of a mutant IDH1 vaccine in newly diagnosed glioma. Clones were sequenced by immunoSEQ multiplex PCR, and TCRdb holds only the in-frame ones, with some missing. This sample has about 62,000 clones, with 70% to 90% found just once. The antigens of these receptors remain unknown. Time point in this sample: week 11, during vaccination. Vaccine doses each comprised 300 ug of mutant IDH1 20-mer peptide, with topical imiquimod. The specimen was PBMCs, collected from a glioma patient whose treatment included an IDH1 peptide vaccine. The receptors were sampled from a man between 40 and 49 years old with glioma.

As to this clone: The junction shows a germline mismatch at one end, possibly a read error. CDR3: CASTERQGNYGYTF. As DNA, the CDR3 is TGTGCCAGCACTGAAAGACAGGGAAACTATGGCTACACCTTC. The chain is built from TRBV2 and TRBJ1-2; TRBD1 aligns across 7 bases. CDR1 and CDR2 from the germline V gene are SNHLY and FYNNEI. The CDR3 sequence is 14 residues long.

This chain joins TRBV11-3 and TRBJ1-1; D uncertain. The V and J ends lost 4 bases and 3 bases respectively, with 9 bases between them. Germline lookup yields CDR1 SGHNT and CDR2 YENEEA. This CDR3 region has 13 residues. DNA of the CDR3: TGTGCCAGCAGCTACGGCTCTGACACTGAAGCTTTCTTT. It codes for CASSYGSDTEAFF.